The sequence of this TCR beta chain was determined in a study of T-cell memory formation after mild COVID-19 (dated by TCRdb to the early 2020s). In terms of the full investigation: Most TCR sequence clusters were specific to one of the two donors. In a couple of donors, T-cell clones that expanded and contracted after mild COVID-19 were tracked by sequencing TCRalpha and TCRbeta repertoires over time. The cohort comprised two young, previously healthy adult volunteers, one female and one male.

This clonotype was detected only a few times. It lacks a known antigen. No clone much larger than this one lies a single base away; base qualities are absent. The run used an Illumina NovaSeq 6000. TCRalpha and TCRbeta cDNA libraries were constructed by 5'RACE with constant-segment primers, with sample barcodes and unique molecular identifiers being introduced. RNA was extracted from every sample with Trizol reagent. The libraries were amplified in two PCR steps, and the second step added a second sample barcode and Illumina TruSeq adapters. The libraries were sequenced on an Illumina NovaSeq using 2 x 150 bp paired-end reads. In the source study's methods: With migec v1.2.7, reads were demultiplexed and then collapsed into UMI-guided consensus sequences. With mixcr v2.1.11, UMI consensuses were aligned to TRA and TRB V and J templates and assembled into clonotypes. Expanded or contracted clonotypes were those called significant by both edgeR and NoisET, with noise models trained on biological replicates. For edgeR calls, the cutoffs were a false discovery rate-adjusted p below 0.01 and a log2 fold-change threshold of 1. As an exploratory analysis of dynamics, PCA with hierarchical clustering was applied to max-normalized trajectories of the 1000 most abundant clonotypes. The CD4 or CD8 phenotype of responding clones was assigned using the separately sequenced CD4+ and CD8+ repertoires. The public reads were reprocessed in TCRdb via fastp at Q25 and MiXCR, keeping in-frame beta chains. CDR3 protein duplicates are merged, each entry listing the most common genes and DNA. For this entry, the V and J calls and clone size follow TCRdb and not the study's own pipeline. The sample profile shows about 150,000 distinct CDR3 sequences; roughly 15% of them were found once. The top ten clones comprise around an eighth of the sample.

Ficoll-Paque density gradient centrifugation was used to isolate PBMCs. Overall study results and their limits: Contracting CD4+ clones were found mainly in CM and EM memory subsets, while CD8+ clones were enriched in EMRA. From day 15 to 85, contracting clones showed balanced CD4/CD8 phenotypes, whereas a second wave of clones that expanded from day 15 to 37 leaned towards CD4+. The study covered only two mild cases, and larger cohorts including severe cases with pre-infection samples were considered necessary. Some responding clones were detected in pre-infection memory, which suggested that pre-existing cross-reactive memory T cells had joined the SARS-CoV-2 response. SARS-CoV-2 specificity was not confirmed for the second-wave clones peaking on day 37.

CDR1 and CDR2 are drawn from the germline V gene: SGHTA, FQGNSA. The CDR3, from cysteine to phenylalanine, totals 14 residues. Solely the CDR3 DNA is kept, with 42 bases framed from the first base. V is cut back by 5 bases and J by 3 bases, with 6 bases in the junction unmatched. The source of this sequence is an adult woman who had mild COVID-19 (a few samples of this study predate the infection). The sample titles of this study are shuffled in the database, so cell type and time point are left out; the donor was told from shared clones. The source material was PBMCs or a T cell subset sorted from them (not recorded which). The chain couples TRBV7-2 to TRBJ1-1; 7 central bases correspond to TRBD1. The sequence in DNA is TGTGCCAGCAGCGCGGGACAGACCCACACTGAAGCTTTCTTT. This is translated as CASSAGQTHTEAFF. The CDR3, completed at both ends by the reference TRBV7-2 and TRBJ1-1 genes, gives the full variable domain GAGVSQSPSNKVTEKGKDVELRCDPISGHTALYWYRQSLGQGLEFLIYFQGNSAPDKSGLPSDRFSAERTGGSVSTLTIQRTQQEDSAVYLCASSAGQTHTEAFFGQGTRLTVV.